The sequence of this T cell receptor beta chain was determined in a study of Graves' ophthalmopathy and Graves' hyperthyroidism. Findings of the study overall: The majority of expanded thyroid clonotypes above 0.001 frequency also occurred in blood. A classifier, a 13-signature model, separated ophthalmopathy from stable hyperthyroidism with approximately 88% sensitivity and 75% to 82% specificity.

Transcripts of RNA were the source for amplifying TCR beta CDR3 regions. An initial RT-PCR round employing HTBI primers preceded a second-round multiplex PCR. Using its own MiXCR run on the multiplex PCR reads, TCRdb lists one record per CDR3 protein. Among 650,000 to 800,000 distinct CDR3 sequences listed, about two fifths were seen once. The V end lost 7 bases, the J end lost 3 bases, and 18 bases lay between the germline ends. The germline V gene encodes CDR1 SEHNR and CDR2 FQNEAQ (reference sequence). This CDR3 is 15 amino acids long. This clonotype was observed at least ten times. Antigen specificity is unknown. Pregnant or lactating patients and those with other autoimmune diseases or uncontrolled infections were excluded. The PBMCs were taken from 10 ml of fresh peripheral blood.

V and J are TRBV7-9 and TRBJ1-2; D may be TRBD1 (6 bases). Sequenced: peripheral blood. The sequence came from an adult man with Graves' ophthalmopathy. CDR3 sequence (DNA): TGTGCCAGCACCCGAGAGGGGGGCCGCTACTATGGCTACACCTTC. As protein: CASTREGGRYYGYTF. Based on the CDR3 plus reference TRBV7-9 and TRBJ1-2, the full variable domain is DTGVSQNPRHKITKRGQNVTFRCDPISEHNRLYWYRQTLGQGPEFLTYFQNEAQLEKSRLLSDRFSAERPKGSFSTLEIQRTEQGDSAMYLCASTREGGRYYGYTFGSGTRLTVV.